What follows describes a single T cell receptor beta chain. With V trimmed by 8 bases and J by 5 bases, 4 bases remained unmatched. The CDR3 runs to 12 residues. Germline values: CDR1 SQVTM, CDR2 ANQGSEA. This sample is drawn from a study of blood T cell repertoires in COVID-19. About the research overall: Samples came from the United States, Italy and Spain, spanning acute and convalescent COVID-19. T cells, B-cell-depleted T cells, or PBMCs provided the cDNA or gDNA that served as material.

Per the original data handling: By means of reference gene primer amplification, nucleated cell counts were estimated. Only in-frame clones appear in the TCRdb table, and some are missing; sequencing was by immunoSEQ multiplex PCR. The V and J calls and clone size were taken over from that table, and D and trimming were inferred from the DNA. The table has 150,000 to 200,000 clones, approximately 86% seen once. The specimen was peripheral blood. This clonotype originated in a man between 60 and 75 years old with COVID-19, enrolled during active disease. The chain joins TRBV29-1 to TRBJ1-1; 11 bases line up with TRBD1. In DNA, the CDR3 is TGCAGCACGGACAGGGGGCGTACTGAAGCTTTCTTT. Amino acid sequence: CSTDRGRTEAFF.